Listed below are T cell receptor beta chains from one sample, sequenced in a study of PD-L1 blockade in urothelial cancer. Profiled with immunoSEQ multiplex PCR; TCRdb holds only in-frame clones, not every one. Of about 72,000 clones in the sample, approximately 83% were seen once. Sequenced material: PBMCs, taken around atezolizumab (anti-PD-L1) treatment. The origin of the receptors is a man aged 60 to 75 with urothelial cancer. Each CDR3 is given with its conserved first and last residue. The order of the fields is V gene, clone size, D gene, J gene, CDR3 DNA, CDR3 protein. D genes are given only for firm matches. The size entry is marked missing in some rows and otherwise reads once, few, many or a size class.

>TRBV11-2|.|.|TRBJ2-3
TGTGCCAGCAGCCTAGGTGGCGGGGGCACAGATACGCAGTATTTT
CASSLGGGGTDTQYF
>TRBV19|.|TRBD1|TRBJ2-2
TGTGCCAGTAGGAATCGAGGACAGGGTGTCGGGGAGCTGTTTTTT
CASRNRGQGVGELFF
>TRBV29-1|once|.|TRBJ2-6
TGCAGCGTTTACCACAGGGACCCCTCTGGGGCCAACGTCCTGACTTTC
CSVYHRDPSGANVLTF
>TRBV19|.|TRBD2|TRBJ2-1
TGTGCCAGTAAACTAGCGGGGGGATACAATGAGCAGTTCTTC
CASKLAGGYNEQFF
>TRBV5-1|.|.|TRBJ1-1
TGCGCCAGCAGCTTGGATGGGGCCGGGAACACTGAAGCTTTCTTT
CASSLDGAGNTEAFF
>TRBV4-2|.|TRBD2|TRBJ2-2
TGTGCCAGCAGCCAAGCGGGGGGTAGCACCGGGGAGCTGTTTTTT
CASSQAGGSTGELFF
>TRBV7-9|.|TRBD1|TRBJ2-7
TGTGCCAGCAGCGCCCGGGACAGGGGGATCGAGCAGTACTTC
CASSARDRGIEQYF
>TRBV6-5|.|TRBD1|TRBJ2-2
TGTGCCAGCAGGGAGGACAGGGGGCTCACCGGGGAGCTGTTTTTT
CASREDRGLTGELFF
>TRBV9|.|.|TRBJ1-1
TGTGCCAGCAGCCCCCGGAGGGGGGGTAGGAACGGTGAAGCTTTCTTT
CASSPRRGGRNGEAFF
>TRBV7-2|.|TRBD1|TRBJ1-1
TGTGCCAGCAGCTTATACAGGGGTGGTGAAGCTTTCTTT
CASSLYRGGEAFF
>TRBV4-2|.|.|TRBJ2-5
TGTGCCAGCAGCCATCGAGCGCGGGAGACCCAGTACTTC
CASSHRARETQYF
>TRBV5-6|.|TRBD2|TRBJ2-7
TGTGCCAGCAGCCCGGAGTGGGCGGGGGGGGAGCAGTACTTC
CASSPEWAGGEQYF
>TRBV29-1|.|TRBD1|TRBJ2-7
TGCAGCGTGGGGGTCCCGGACAGGGGGCTGTACGAGCAGTACTTC
CSVGVPDRGLYEQYF
>TRBV29-1|.|.|TRBJ1-1
TGCAGCGTTGTCCAGGTAGAACCTGAAGCTTTCTTT
CSVVQVEPEAFF
>TRBV29-1|.|.|TRBJ1-1
TGCAGCGTTGACGCGGGAGGGGGAACTGAAGCTTTCTTT
CSVDAGGGTEAFF
>TRBV10-3|.|TRBD1|TRBJ2-5
TGTGCCATCAGTGGGACAGGGGGACTAGGAGAGACCCAGTACTTC
CAISGTGGLGETQYF
>TRBV5-1|.|.|TRBJ1-1
TGCGCCAGCAGCCCCCGGACTAGCGGGACCAACACTGAAGCTTTCTTT
CASSPRTSGTNTEAFF